The T cell receptor (beta chain) described here comes from a study of identical twins. TCRdb fed the 5' RACE reads into MiXCR, producing one record per CDR3 protein. The sample yields 300,000 or so distinct CDR3 sequences, 7.5% to 9.5% seen once. The same data also went into a second study, on yellow fever vaccine responses in identical twins.

The source is a woman younger than 30 in good health. The specimen was CD8+ T cells sorted from blood.

CDR3 in amino acids: CATDGESTYNEQFF. CDR3 bases: TGTGCCACCGACGGGGAATCTACATACAATGAGCAGTTCTTC. The chain is built from TRBV2 and TRBJ2-1; the D gene is possibly TRBD2 (5 bases). CDR1 SNHLY and CDR2 FYNNEI come from the germline V gene. The CDR3 totals 14 residues. Trimming removed 10 bases from V and 4 bases from J, with 17 bases in between.